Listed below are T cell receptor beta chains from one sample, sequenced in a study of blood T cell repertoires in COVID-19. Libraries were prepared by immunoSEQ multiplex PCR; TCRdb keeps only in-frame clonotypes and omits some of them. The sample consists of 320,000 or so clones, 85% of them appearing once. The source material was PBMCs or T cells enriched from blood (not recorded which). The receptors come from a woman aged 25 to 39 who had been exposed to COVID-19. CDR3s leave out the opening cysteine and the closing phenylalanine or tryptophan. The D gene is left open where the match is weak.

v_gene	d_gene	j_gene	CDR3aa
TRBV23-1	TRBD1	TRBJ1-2	ASYRTGSNYGYT
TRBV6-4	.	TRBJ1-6	ASSEGQEGNSPLH
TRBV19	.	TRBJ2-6	ASSRTSWSANVLT
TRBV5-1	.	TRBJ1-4	ASSLGLQGRREKLF
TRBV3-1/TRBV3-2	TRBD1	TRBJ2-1	ASSMGQGDNEQF
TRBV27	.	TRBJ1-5	ASREMKGGGNQPQH
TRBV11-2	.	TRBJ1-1	ASSFSRGTEAF
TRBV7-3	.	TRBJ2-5	ASSFGAQETQY
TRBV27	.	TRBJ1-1	ASSFIAGALDTEAF
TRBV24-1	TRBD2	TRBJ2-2	ATSDFDPGTSGRAIPGELF
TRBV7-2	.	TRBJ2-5	ASSPSMGPEETQY
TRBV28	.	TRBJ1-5	ARIQGDQPQH
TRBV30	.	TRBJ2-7	AWSVPDPGPYEQY
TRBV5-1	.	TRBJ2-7	ASSFRDTSYEQY
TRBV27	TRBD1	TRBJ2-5	ASSYWGKTGGIETQY
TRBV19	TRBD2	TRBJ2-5	ASNPSGVGEETQY
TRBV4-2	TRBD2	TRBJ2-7	ASSQDRRGGLYEQY
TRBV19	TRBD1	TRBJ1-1	ASSKSYGTGGRNTEAF
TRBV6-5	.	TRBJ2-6	ASASGSGANVLT
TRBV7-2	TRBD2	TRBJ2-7	ASSPRTSGVSSYEQY
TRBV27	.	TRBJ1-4	ASSAAGPATNEKLF
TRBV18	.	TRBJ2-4	ASSLLPGTPKNIQY
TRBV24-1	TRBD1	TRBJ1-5	ATSDTRGGFNQPQH
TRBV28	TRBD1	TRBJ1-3	ASSKTGAGNTIY